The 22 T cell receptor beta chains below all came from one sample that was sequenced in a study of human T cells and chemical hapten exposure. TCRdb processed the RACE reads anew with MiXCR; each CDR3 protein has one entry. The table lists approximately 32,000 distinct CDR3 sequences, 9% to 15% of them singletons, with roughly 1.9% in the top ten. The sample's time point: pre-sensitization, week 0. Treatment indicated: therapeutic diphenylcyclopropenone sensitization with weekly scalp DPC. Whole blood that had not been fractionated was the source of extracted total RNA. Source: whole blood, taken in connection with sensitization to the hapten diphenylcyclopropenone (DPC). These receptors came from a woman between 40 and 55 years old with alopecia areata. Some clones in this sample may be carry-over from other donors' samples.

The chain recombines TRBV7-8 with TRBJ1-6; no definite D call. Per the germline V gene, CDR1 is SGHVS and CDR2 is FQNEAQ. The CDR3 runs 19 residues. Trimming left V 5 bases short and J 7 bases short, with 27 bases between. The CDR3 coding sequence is TGTGCCAGCAGCCGAAACTCTTTAGGCGGAGGCGGCGGGAATTCACCCCTCCACTTT. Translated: CASSRNSLGGGGGNSPLHF.

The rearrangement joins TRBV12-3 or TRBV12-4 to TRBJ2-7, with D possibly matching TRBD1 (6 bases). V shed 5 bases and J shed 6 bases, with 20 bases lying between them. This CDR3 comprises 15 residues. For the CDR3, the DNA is TGTGCCAGCAGTCCATCCGGGACAACCCGAGGCGAGCAGTACTTC. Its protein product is CASSPSGTTRGEQYF.

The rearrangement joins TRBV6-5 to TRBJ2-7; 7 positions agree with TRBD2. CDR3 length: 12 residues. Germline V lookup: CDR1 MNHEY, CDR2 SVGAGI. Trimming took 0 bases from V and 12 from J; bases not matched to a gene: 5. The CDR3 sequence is CASSYSSGNMYF. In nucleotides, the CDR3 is TGTGCCAGCAGTTACTCAAGCGGGAATATGTACTTC.

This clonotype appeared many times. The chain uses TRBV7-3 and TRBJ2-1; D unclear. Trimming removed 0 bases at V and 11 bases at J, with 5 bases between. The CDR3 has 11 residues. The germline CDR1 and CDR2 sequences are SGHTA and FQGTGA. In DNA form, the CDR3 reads TGTGCCAGCAGCTTAACGGCAAAGCAGTTCTTC. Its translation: CASSLTAKQFF.

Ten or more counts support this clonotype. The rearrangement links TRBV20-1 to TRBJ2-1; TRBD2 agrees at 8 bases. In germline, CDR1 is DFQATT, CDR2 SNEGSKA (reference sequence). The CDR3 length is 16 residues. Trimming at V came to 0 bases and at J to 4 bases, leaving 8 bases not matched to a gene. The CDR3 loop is CSARDLRGARYNEQFF. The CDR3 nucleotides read TGCAGTGCTAGAGATCTGCGGGGGGCAAGATACAATGAGCAGTTCTTC.

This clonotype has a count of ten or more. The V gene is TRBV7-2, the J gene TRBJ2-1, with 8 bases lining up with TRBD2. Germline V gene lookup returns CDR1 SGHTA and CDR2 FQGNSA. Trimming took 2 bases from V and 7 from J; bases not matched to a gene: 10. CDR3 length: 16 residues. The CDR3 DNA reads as TGTGCCAGCAGCTTAAACCCCGGGGGGGCGGGGAATGAGCAGTTCTTC. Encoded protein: CASSLNPGGAGNEQFF. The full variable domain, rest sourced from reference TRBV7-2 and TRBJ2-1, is GAGVSQSPSNKVTEKGKDVELRCDPISGHTALYWYRQSLGQGLEFLIYFQGNSAPDKSGLPSDRFSAERTGGSVSTLTIQRTQQEDSAVYLCASSLNPGGAGNEQFFGPGTRLTVL.

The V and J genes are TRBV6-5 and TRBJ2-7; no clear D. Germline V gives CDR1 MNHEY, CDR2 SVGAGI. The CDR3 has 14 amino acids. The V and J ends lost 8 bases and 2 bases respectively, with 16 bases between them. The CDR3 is CASGWAQKAYEQYF. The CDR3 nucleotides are TGTGCCAGCGGGTGGGCTCAGAAGGCCTACGAGCAGTACTTC.

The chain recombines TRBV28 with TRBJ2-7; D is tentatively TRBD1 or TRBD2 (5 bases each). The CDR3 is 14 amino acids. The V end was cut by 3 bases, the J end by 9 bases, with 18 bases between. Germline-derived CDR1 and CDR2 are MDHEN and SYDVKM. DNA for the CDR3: TGTGCCAGCAGTTTCCCACCCTCGGGGCCGACGCAGTACTTC. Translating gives CASSFPPSGPTQYF.

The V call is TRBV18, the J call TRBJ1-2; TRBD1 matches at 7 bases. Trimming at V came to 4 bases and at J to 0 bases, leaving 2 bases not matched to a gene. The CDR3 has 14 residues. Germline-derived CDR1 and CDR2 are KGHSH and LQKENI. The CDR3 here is CASSLGQSNYGYTF. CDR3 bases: TGTGCCAGCTCACTGGGACAGTCTAACTATGGCTACACCTTC. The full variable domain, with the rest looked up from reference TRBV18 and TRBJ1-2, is NAGVMQNPRHLVRRRGQEARLRCSPMKGHSHVYWYRQLPEEGLKFMVYLQKENIIDESGMPKERFSAEFPKEGPSILRIQQVVRGDSAAYFCASSLGQSNYGYTFGSGTRLTVV.

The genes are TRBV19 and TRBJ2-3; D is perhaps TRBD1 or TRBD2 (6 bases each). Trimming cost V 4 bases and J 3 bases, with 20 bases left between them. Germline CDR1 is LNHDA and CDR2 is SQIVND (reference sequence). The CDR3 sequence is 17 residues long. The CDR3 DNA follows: TGTGCCAGTAGTAGTATAGCTGGGGGCCGGGGGACAGATACGCAGTATTTT. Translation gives CASSSIAGGRGTDTQYF.

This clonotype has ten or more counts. DNA of the CDR3: TGTGCCAGCACGGGGGTCGGGGAGCTGTTTTTT. Translated: CASTGVGELFF. The gene calls are TRBV6-6 and TRBJ2-2; tentatively, D is TRBD2 (6 bases). This CDR3 region has 11 residues. CDR1 is MNHNY, CDR2 SVGAGI, per germline (reference sequence). Trimming stripped 7 bases from V and 7 bases from J, with 7 bases between.

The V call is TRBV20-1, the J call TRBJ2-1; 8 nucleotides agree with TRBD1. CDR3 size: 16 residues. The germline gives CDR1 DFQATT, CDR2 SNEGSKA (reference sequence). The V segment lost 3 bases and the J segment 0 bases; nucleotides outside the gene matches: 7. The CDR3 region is CSARGQELISYNEQFF. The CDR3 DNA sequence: TGCAGTGCTAGGGGACAGGAACTCATCTCCTACAATGAGCAGTTCTTC.

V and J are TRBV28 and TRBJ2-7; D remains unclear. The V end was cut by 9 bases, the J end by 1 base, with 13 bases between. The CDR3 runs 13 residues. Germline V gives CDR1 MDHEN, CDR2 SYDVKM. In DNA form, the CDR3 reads TGTGCCAGTTATAGTCACGGATCCTACGAGCAGTACTTC. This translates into CASYSHGSYEQYF.

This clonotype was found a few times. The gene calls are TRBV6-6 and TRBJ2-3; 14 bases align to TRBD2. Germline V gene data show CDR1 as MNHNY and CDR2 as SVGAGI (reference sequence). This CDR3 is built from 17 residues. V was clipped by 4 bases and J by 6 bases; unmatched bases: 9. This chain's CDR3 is CASSSQGLAGDGDTQYF. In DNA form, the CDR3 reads TGTGCCAGCAGTTCCCAGGGACTAGCGGGAGATGGGGATACGCAGTATTTT.

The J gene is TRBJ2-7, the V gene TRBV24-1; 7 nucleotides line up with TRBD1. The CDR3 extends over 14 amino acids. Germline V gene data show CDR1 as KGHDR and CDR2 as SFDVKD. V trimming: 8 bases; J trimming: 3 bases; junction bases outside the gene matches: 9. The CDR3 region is CATIRTGRDYEQYF. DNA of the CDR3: TGTGCCACCATTCGGACAGGCCGGGACTACGAGCAGTACTTC.

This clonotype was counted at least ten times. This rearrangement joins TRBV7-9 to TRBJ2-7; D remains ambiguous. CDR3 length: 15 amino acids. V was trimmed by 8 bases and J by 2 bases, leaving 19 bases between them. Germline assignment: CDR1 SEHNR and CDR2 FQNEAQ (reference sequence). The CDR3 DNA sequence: TGTGCCAGCGGCCCCCACCCCTTAGGAACCTACGAGCAGTACTTC. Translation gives CASGPHPLGTYEQYF.

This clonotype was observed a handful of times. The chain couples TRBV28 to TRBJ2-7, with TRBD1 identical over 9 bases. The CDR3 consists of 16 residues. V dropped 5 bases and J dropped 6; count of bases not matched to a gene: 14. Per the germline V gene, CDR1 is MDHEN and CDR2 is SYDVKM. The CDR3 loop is CASSHIDMGQGGEQYF. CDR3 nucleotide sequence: TGTGCCAGCAGTCATATCGATATGGGACAGGGAGGCGAGCAGTACTTC. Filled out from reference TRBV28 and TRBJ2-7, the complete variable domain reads DVKVTQSSRYLVKRTGEKVFLECVQDMDHENMFWYRQDPGLGLRLIYFSYDVKMKEKGDIPEGYSVSREKKERFSLILESASTNQTSMYLCASSHIDMGQGGEQYFGPGTRLTVT.

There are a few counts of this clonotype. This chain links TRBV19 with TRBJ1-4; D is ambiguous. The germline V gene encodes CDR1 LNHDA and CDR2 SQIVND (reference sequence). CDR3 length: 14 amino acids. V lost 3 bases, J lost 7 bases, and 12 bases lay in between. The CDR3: CASSMRTIGEKLFF. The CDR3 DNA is TGTGCCAGTAGTATGAGGACCATTGGTGAAAAACTGTTTTTT.

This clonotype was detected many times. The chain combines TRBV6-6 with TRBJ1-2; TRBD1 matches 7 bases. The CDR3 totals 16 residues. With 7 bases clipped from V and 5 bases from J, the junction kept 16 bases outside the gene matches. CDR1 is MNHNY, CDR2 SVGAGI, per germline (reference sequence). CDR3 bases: TGTGCCAGCAAAGACGGACAGGCTTTGGGCTTTTATGGCTACACCTTC. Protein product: CASKDGQALGFYGYTF.

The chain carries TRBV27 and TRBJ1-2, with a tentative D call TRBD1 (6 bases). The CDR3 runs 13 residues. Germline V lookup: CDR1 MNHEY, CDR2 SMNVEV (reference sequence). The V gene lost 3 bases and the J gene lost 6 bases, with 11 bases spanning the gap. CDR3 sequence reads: CASSLEGENGYTF. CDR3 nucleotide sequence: TGTGCCAGCAGTTTGGAGGGGGAGAATGGCTACACCTTC.

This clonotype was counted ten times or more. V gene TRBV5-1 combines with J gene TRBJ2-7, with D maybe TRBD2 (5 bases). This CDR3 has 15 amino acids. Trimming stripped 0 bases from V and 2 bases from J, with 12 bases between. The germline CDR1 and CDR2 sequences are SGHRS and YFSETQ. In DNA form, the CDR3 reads TGCGCCAGCAGCTTGGTGTGGGGAGCCACCTACGAGCAGTACTTC. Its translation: CASSLVWGATYEQYF. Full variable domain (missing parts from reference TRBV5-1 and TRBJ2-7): KAGVTQTPRYLIKTRGQQVTLSCSPISGHRSVSWYQQTPGQGLQFLFEYFSETQRNKGNFPGRFSGRQFSNSRSEMNVSTLELGDSALYLCASSLVWGATYEQYFGPGTRLTVT.

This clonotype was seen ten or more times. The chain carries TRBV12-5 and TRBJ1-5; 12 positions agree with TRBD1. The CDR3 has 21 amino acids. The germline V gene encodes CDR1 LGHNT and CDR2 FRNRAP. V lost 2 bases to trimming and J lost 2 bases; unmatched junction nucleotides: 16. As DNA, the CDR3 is TGTGCTAGTGGTTTGACGTTCGCCGGGACAGGGGGCGCGAGGGGCAATCAGCCCCAGCATTTT. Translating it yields CASGLTFAGTGGARGNQPQHF.